The 22 T cell receptor beta chains listed next were all sequenced from one sample in a study of blood T cell repertoires in COVID-19. Profiling relied on immunoSEQ multiplex PCR, and the TCRdb table lists in-frame clones only, not all of them. This sample has 200,000 to 250,000 clones, with about 89% found just once. Source material: PBMCs or T cells enriched from blood (not recorded which). These receptors all come from a woman in her twenties or thirties who had recovered from COVID-19.

This chain links TRBV11-2 with TRBJ1-4; 8 positions agree with TRBD1. The CDR3 contains 16 residues. With 0 bases clipped from V and 8 bases from J, the junction kept 8 bases outside the gene matches. Germline-derived CDR1 and CDR2 are SGHAT and FQNNGV. The CDR3 DNA sequence: TGTGCCAGCAGCTTAGATGTGGCGACAGGGGTCGAAAAACTGTTTTTT. Protein: CASSLDVATGVEKLFF.

This chain links TRBV7-3 with TRBJ2-7; D remains ambiguous. Per the germline V gene, CDR1 is SGHTA and CDR2 is FQGTGA. Trimming shortened V by 5 bases and J by 4 bases, and 12 bases separated the two germline ends. The CDR3 runs to 13 residues. CDR3 region: CASSPNPRYEQYF. The CDR3 region has the DNA TGTGCCAGCAGCCCCAATCCTCGGTACGAGCAGTACTTC.

The CDR3 protein is CASSSTYRGDYGYTF. The CDR3 DNA is TGTGCCAGCAGCTCGACCTACAGGGGGGACTATGGCTACACCTTC. The chain carries TRBV7-6 and TRBJ1-2, with 8 nucleotides matching TRBD1. Looked up from germline, CDR1 is SGHVS and CDR2 is FNYEAQ. V was pared by 4 bases and J by 3 bases, with 7 bases of the junction left unmatched. This CDR3 comprises 15 residues.

The chain recombines TRBV24-1 with TRBJ1-3; 11 bases are a match to TRBD1. CDR3 size: 16 residues. The germline V gene encodes CDR1 KGHDR and CDR2 SFDVKD. The trim removed 2 bases at V and 3 bases at J, leaving 2 bases unmatched. The CDR3 protein is CATSDSGTGGGNTIYF. The CDR3 coding sequence is TGTGCCACCAGTGATTCCGGGACAGGGGGTGGAAACACCATATATTTT.

The rearrangement uses TRBV29-1 and TRBJ1-1; 8 bases are a match to TRBD1. The germline V gene encodes CDR1 SQVTM and CDR2 ANQGSEA. This CDR3 spans 14 amino acids. V dropped 3 bases and J dropped 5; count of bases not matched to a gene: 8. DNA of the CDR3: TGCAGCGTTGATATTATAACAGGGGGAACTGAAGCTTTCTTT. It encodes CSVDIITGGTEAFF.

The genes are TRBV11-2 and TRBJ2-1; tentative D call: TRBD1 (5 bases). The V end was cut by 1 base, the J end by 10 bases, with 5 bases between. Germline lookup yields CDR1 SGHAT and CDR2 FQNNGV. The CDR3 has 11 residues. DNA for the CDR3: TGTGCCAGCAGCTTAGGGACAGAGCAGTTCTTC. Amino acids: CASSLGTEQFF.

This chain connects TRBV6-5 to TRBJ2-1; D gene ambiguous. V lost 6 bases and J 0 bases, leaving 12 bases between the germline ends. CDR1 is MNHEY, CDR2 SVGAGI, per germline. The CDR3 extends over 15 amino acids. The CDR3 region has the DNA TGTGCCAGCAGACCCTGGCGGCTCTCCTACAATGAGCAGTTCTTC. It encodes CASRPWRLSYNEQFF.

V usage is TRBV15 and J usage is TRBJ1-2; TRBD1 agrees at 8 bases. This CDR3 spans 14 amino acids. V gave up 0 bases and J gave up 7 bases; unmatched junction bases: 4. Germline CDR1 reads LNHNV; CDR2 reads YYDKDF (reference sequence). DNA for the CDR3: TGTGCCACCAGCAGAGACCGGACAGGGTTTGGCTACACCTTC. Translating gives CATSRDRTGFGYTF.

The chain combines TRBV30 with TRBJ2-7; D is possibly TRBD1 (6 bases). V gave up 1 base and J gave up 0 bases, with 13 bases separating them. Germline CDR1 is GTSNPN and CDR2 is SVGIG (reference sequence). The CDR3 loop spans 15 amino acids. CDR3 residues: CAWSGDTRSSYEQYF. DNA for the CDR3: TGTGCCTGGAGTGGGGACACTAGATCCTCCTACGAGCAGTACTTC.

V and J are TRBV5-1 and TRBJ2-2, with 13 bases lining up with TRBD2. This CDR3 spans 18 amino acids. Germline CDR1 reads SGHRS; CDR2 reads YFSETQ. After removal of 3 bases from V and 7 bases from J, the junction contained 12 bases not matched to a gene. The CDR3 DNA reads TGCGCCAGCAGCTCATGGACTAGCGGGAGAGGTATTGGCGGGGAGCTGTTTTTT. Translated, it gives CASSSWTSGRGIGGELFF. The variable domain in full, with the rest retrieved from reference TRBV5-1 and TRBJ2-2, is KAGVTQTPRYLIKTRGQQVTLSCSPISGHRSVSWYQQTPGQGLQFLFEYFSETQRNKGNFPGRFSGRQFSNSRSEMNVSTLELGDSALYLCASSSWTSGRGIGGELFFGEGSRLTVL.

The V gene is TRBV6-1, the J gene TRBJ1-2; a weak D match, TRBD1 (6 bases). The germline gives CDR1 MNHNS, CDR2 SASEGT. The CDR3 loop spans 15 amino acids. Between the trimmed V and J ends, which lost 0 bases and 4 bases, there was a span of 12 bases. CDR3 nucleotides: TGTGCCAGCAGTGAAGCGCGGACAGACCTCTATGGCTACACCTTC. Encoded protein: CASSEARTDLYGYTF.

This chain connects TRBV19 to TRBJ1-2, with D perhaps matching TRBD1 (6 bases). The CDR3 is 11 amino acids. Trimming cost V 10 bases and J 5 bases, with 11 bases left between them. Germline loops: CDR1 LNHDA, CDR2 SQIVND (reference sequence). CDR3 sequence (DNA): TGTGCCATAGGGGGGGAGTATGGCTACACCTTC. Its protein is CAIGGEYGYTF.

The chain has TRBV5-1 and TRBJ2-7; D not resolved. Trimming removed 2 bases from V and 3 bases from J, with 9 bases in between. The CDR3 consists of 13 residues. The V gene's germline CDR1 is SGHRS and CDR2 YFSETQ. CDR3 region: CASSFGDFYEQYF. In DNA form, the CDR3 reads TGCGCCAGCAGCTTCGGAGATTTCTACGAGCAGTACTTC.

This clone has just one count. The chain couples TRBV7-2 to TRBJ2-2; possible D gene TRBD1, 6 bases. The CDR3 runs to 14 residues. The ends were cut back, 3 bases at V and 6 bases at J, with 11 bases in the middle. The germline V gene encodes CDR1 SGHTA and CDR2 FQGNSA. CDR3 bases: TGTGCCAGCAGCTTCACAGGGTATGCCGGGGAGCTGTTTTTT. Translation gives CASSFTGYAGELFF.

The V and J genes are TRBV27 and TRBJ1-6, with 9 bases that match TRBD1. The trim removed 3 bases at V and 10 bases at J, leaving 4 bases unmatched. In germline, CDR1 is MNHEY, CDR2 SMNVEV (reference sequence). The CDR3 is made up of 14 amino acids. CDR3 in DNA: TGTGCCAGCAGTTTGGACAGGGGACGGTCACCCCTCCACTTT. Residues: CASSLDRGRSPLHF.

This CDR3 is CASSLGDSPHGQYF. CDR3 sequence (DNA): TGTGCCAGCAGTTTGGGGGACTCCCCCCACGGGCAGTATTTT. The chain combines TRBV27 with TRBJ2-3; tentatively, D is TRBD2 (6 bases). CDR1 MNHEY and CDR2 SMNVEV come from the germline V gene (reference sequence). The CDR3 is made up of 14 amino acids. The V end was cut by 3 bases, the J end by 11 bases, with 18 bases between.

The chain has TRBV5-5 and TRBJ1-2; D is perhaps TRBD1 (6 bases). The CDR3 loop spans 14 amino acids. V was pared by 6 bases and J by 0 bases, with 12 bases between. Germline loops: CDR1 SGHKS, CDR2 YYEKEE (reference sequence). The CDR3 nucleotides are TGTGCCAGCACCCGGACAGTGGCTAACTATGGCTACACCTTC. This translates into CASTRTVANYGYTF. The whole variable domain, filled in from reference TRBV5-5 and TRBJ1-2, reads DAGVTQSPTHLIKTRGQQVTLRCSPISGHKSVSWYQQVLGQGPQFIFQYYEKEERGRGNFPDRFSARQFPNYSSELNVNALLLGDSALYLCASTRTVANYGYTFGSGTRLTVV.

The V call is TRBV5-6, the J call TRBJ1-2; 9 bases map to TRBD1. The CDR3 loop spans 15 amino acids. With V trimmed by 4 bases and J by 6 bases, 10 bases remained unmatched. CDR1 and CDR2 (germline): SGHDT, YYEEEE. CDR3 protein: CASSPWDRVVHGYTF. The CDR3 coding sequence is TGTGCCAGCAGCCCCTGGGACAGGGTAGTCCATGGCTACACCTTC.

This chain uses TRBV3-1 (or the pseudogene TRBV3-2) with TRBJ2-1; maybe TRBD2 (5 bases). The CDR3 sequence is 14 residues long. Between the trimmed V and J ends, which lost 0 bases and 8 bases, there was a span of 11 bases. CDR1 is LGHDT and CDR2 is YNNKEL in the germline V gene (reference sequence). This CDR3 reads CASSQDVASHEQFF. The CDR3 nucleotides read TGTGCCAGCAGCCAAGACGTAGCGAGCCATGAGCAGTTCTTC.

J is TRBJ1-1 and V is TRBV7-9, with D maybe TRBD1 (5 bases). The CDR3 consists of 13 residues. Trimming took 7 bases from V and 4 from J, leaving 13 bases between them. From germline, CDR1 is SEHNR and CDR2 FQNEAQ (reference sequence). DNA for the CDR3: TGTGCCAGCACCCCAGCGGGGGGCACTGAAGCTTTCTTT. As protein: CASTPAGGTEAFF.

The genes are TRBV20-1 and TRBJ1-2; D call uncertain. CDR1 is DFQATT and CDR2 is SNEGSKA in the germline V gene (reference sequence). The CDR3 spans 11 residues. V lost 4 bases, J lost 3 bases, and 6 bases lay in between. The CDR3, as DNA: TGCAGTGCTACAACGGACTATGGCTACACCTTC. Translated, it gives CSATTDYGYTF.

The rearrangement uses TRBV28 and TRBJ2-7; perhaps TRBD1 as D (6 bases). The germline V gene encodes CDR1 MDHEN and CDR2 SYDVKM. V lost 7 bases and J 2 bases, leaving 18 bases between the germline ends. The length of the CDR3 is 15 residues. The CDR3 reads CASNSNGQRPYEQYF. The DNA of the CDR3 is TGTGCCAGCAACTCCAACGGACAGAGACCCTACGAGCAGTACTTC.